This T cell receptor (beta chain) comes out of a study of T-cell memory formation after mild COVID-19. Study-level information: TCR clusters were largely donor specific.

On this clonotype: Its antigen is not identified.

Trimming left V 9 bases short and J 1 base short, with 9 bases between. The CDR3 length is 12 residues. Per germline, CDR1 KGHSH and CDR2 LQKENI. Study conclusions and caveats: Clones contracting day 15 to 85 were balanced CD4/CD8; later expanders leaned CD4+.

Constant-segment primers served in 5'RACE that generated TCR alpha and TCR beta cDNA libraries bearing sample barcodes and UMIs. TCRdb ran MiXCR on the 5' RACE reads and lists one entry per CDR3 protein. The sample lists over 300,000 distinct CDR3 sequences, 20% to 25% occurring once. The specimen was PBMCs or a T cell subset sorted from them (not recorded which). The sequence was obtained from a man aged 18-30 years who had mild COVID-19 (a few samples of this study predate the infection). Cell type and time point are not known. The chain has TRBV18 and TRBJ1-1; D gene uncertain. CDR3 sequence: CARPPPNTEAFF. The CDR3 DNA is TGTGCCAGGCCGCCACCGAACACTGAAGCTTTCTTT.